These 23 T cell receptor beta chains were sequenced from one sample in a study of blood T cell repertoires in COVID-19. The data were produced by immunoSEQ multiplex PCR, yet TCRdb's version contains in-frame clones alone and is incomplete. The table has approximately 300,000 clones, 75% to 95% seen once. The sequenced material came from peripheral blood. The receptors shown here come from a woman aged 25-40 years with COVID-19, enrolled during active disease.

This chain links TRBV10-3 with TRBJ2-2; possible D gene TRBD2, 6 bases. Trimming took off 4 bases at V and 7 bases at J, with 7 bases between the two ends. CDR1 is ENHRY, CDR2 SYGVKD, per germline. CDR3 size: 12 residues. The CDR3 DNA reads TGTGCCATCAGTGTCGGGAGCGGGGAGCTGTTTTTT. Protein product: CAISVGSGELFF.

The chain couples TRBV24-1 to TRBJ2-2, with a tentative D call TRBD1 (7 bases). Trimming stripped 9 bases from V and 2 bases from J, with 15 bases between. The V gene's germline CDR1 is KGHDR and CDR2 SFDVKD. The CDR3 spans 15 residues. The CDR3 protein is CATGGGASNTGELFF. Written as DNA, the CDR3 is TGTGCCACCGGAGGGGGCGCCTCAAACACCGGGGAGCTGTTTTTT.

This clone was recorded only once. This sequence joins TRBV5-1 and TRBJ1-1, with a possible D match to TRBD1 (5 bases). The CDR3 is made up of 16 amino acids. Germline V lookup: CDR1 SGHRS, CDR2 YFSETQ. V was clipped by 4 bases and J by 3 bases, with 19 bases between them. The CDR3, as DNA: TGCGCCAGCAGCCTCGCCGGGGCGGGGTTGTACACTGAAGCTTTCTTT. Protein product: CASSLAGAGLYTEAFF.

CDR3 amino acids: CATSEGGFSRGRYTF. DNA for the CDR3: TGTGCCACCAGTGAAGGGGGCTTCTCTAGAGGACGCTACACCTTC. The J gene is TRBJ1-2, the V gene TRBV24-1; 7 bases are a match to TRBD1. The V segment lost 4 bases and the J segment 9 bases; nucleotides outside the gene matches: 13. The CDR3 spans 15 residues. The germline V gene has CDR1 KGHDR and CDR2 SFDVKD.

This clone was seen once. The rearrangement joins TRBV5-1 to TRBJ2-7; the D is unclear. This CDR3 spans 13 amino acids. Trimming shortened V by 0 bases and J by 3 bases, and 7 bases separated the two germline ends. Germline V gives CDR1 SGHRS, CDR2 YFSETQ. In DNA form, the CDR3 reads TGCGCCAGCAGCTTGGTGGGCGACTACGAGCAGTACTTC. It codes for CASSLVGDYEQYF.

The chain joins TRBV6-5 to TRBJ2-1; 12 bases are shared with TRBD2. This CDR3 region has 16 residues. Germline CDR1 reads MNHEY; CDR2 reads SVGAGI. The J segment lost 8 bases and the V segment lost 3 bases, leaving 8 bases of the junction unmatched. CDR3 DNA: TGTGCCAGCAGTTATTATCTAGCGGGAGGGCCAGATGAGCAGTTCTTC. This translates into CASSYYLAGGPDEQFF.

The rearrangement links TRBV9 to TRBJ2-3, with 9 bases fitting TRBD2. Germline CDR1 and CDR2: SGDLS and YYNGEE. Trimming removed 4 bases from V and 4 bases from J; junction bases left unmatched: 4. The CDR3 consists of 14 residues. The chain's CDR3 is CASSPGTSPDTQYF. The CDR3 region has the DNA TGTGCCAGCAGCCCAGGGACTAGCCCAGATACGCAGTATTTT.

The CDR3, as DNA: TGTGCCAGCAGTAGCGGGCTCAAACACAATGAGCAGTTCTTC. This translates into CASSSGLKHNEQFF. The chain uses TRBV5-4 and TRBJ2-1; TRBD2 matches at 7 bases. The J segment lost 5 bases and the V segment lost 5 bases, leaving 7 bases of the junction unmatched. This CDR3 has 14 residues. The germline gives CDR1 SGHNT, CDR2 YYREEE (reference sequence). The variable domain in full, completed from reference TRBV5-4 and TRBJ2-1, reads ETGVTQSPTHLIKTRGQQVTLRCSSQSGHNTVSWYQQALGQGPQFIFQYYREEENGRGNFPPRFSGLQFPNYSSELNVNALELDDSALYLCASSSGLKHNEQFFGPGTRLTVL.

Remarks on this clone: The germline gene is not matched at one end of the junction; a read error may be the cause. Other DNA sequences within the sample encode an identical CDR3. The chain combines TRBV15 with TRBJ2-7; TRBD2 is a possible D gene (6 bases). The CDR3 totals 13 residues. Germline assignment: CDR1 LNHNV and CDR2 YYDKDF (reference sequence). CDR3 sequence reads: CATSRDRGREQYF. DNA for the CDR3: TGTGCCACCAGTAGAGATAGAGGGAGGGAGCAGTACTTC.

This clone was observed once. The chain carries TRBV28 and TRBJ1-4; the D gene is possibly TRBD1 (5 bases). This CDR3 spans 15 amino acids. The V end lost 6 bases, the J end lost 3 bases, and 14 bases lay between the germline ends. CDR1 MDHEN and CDR2 SYDVKM come from the germline V gene. CDR3 sequence (DNA): TGTGCCAGCAGCCGATTTGGAGGGGCTAATGAAAAACTGTTTTTT. Its protein is CASSRFGGANEKLFF.

V usage is TRBV19 and J usage is TRBJ2-1, with 8 bases that match TRBD1. Germline loops: CDR1 LNHDA, CDR2 SQIVND (reference sequence). The CDR3 runs 16 residues. The V segment lost 5 bases and the J segment 8 bases; nucleotides outside the gene matches: 14. CDR3 sequence (DNA): TGTGCCAGTAGTCCAGAGGTCAGGGGGCTTGGCTATGAGCAGTTCTTC. This translates into CASSPEVRGLGYEQFF.

The V and J genes are TRBV5-1 and TRBJ2-3; 8 positions agree with TRBD2. The CDR3 runs to 17 residues. The V gene's germline CDR1 is SGHRS and CDR2 YFSETQ. Losses at the gene ends were 1 base for V and 0 bases for J; bases not matched to a gene: 7. In nucleotides, the CDR3 is TGCGCCAGCAGCTTGTCCCTGACTAGCGTCAGCACAGATACGCAGTATTTT. It is translated as CASSLSLTSVSTDTQYF. Full variable domain (remainder filled in from reference TRBV5-1 and TRBJ2-3): KAGVTQTPRYLIKTRGQQVTLSCSPISGHRSVSWYQQTPGQGLQFLFEYFSETQRNKGNFPGRFSGRQFSNSRSEMNVSTLELGDSALYLCASSLSLTSVSTDTQYFGPGTRLTVL.

In its sample, this clone was seen once. V is TRBV7-8 and J is TRBJ1-4; D might be TRBD1 (5 bases). CDR1 is SGHVS and CDR2 is FQNEAQ in the germline V gene. V dropped 5 bases and J dropped 8 bases, with 15 bases sitting between them. The CDR3 covers 14 residues. CDR3 in DNA: TGTGCCAGCAGCGCACTGCAGGGAAGCGAAAAACTGTTTTTT. Translated: CASSALQGSEKLFF.

This chain joins TRBV5-1 and TRBJ1-3; TRBD1 might be the D (5 bases). V lost 4 bases and J 0 bases, leaving 20 bases between the germline ends. Germline CDR1 is SGHRS and CDR2 is YFSETQ. CDR3 size: 18 residues. The CDR3 sequence is CASSLRPTVSSSGNTIYF. As DNA, the CDR3 is TGCGCCAGCAGCCTGCGACCGACAGTCTCAAGCTCTGGAAACACCATATATTTT.

The V gene is TRBV14, the J gene TRBJ2-5; D call uncertain. The CDR3 runs 14 residues. Trimming took off 4 bases at V and 7 bases at J, with 16 bases between the two ends. Germline CDR1 is SGHDN and CDR2 is FVKESK. The CDR3 spells CASSRGSRVGTQYF. DNA of the CDR3: TGTGCCAGCAGCCGAGGTTCCCGGGTAGGGACCCAGTACTTC.

The J gene is TRBJ2-4, the V gene TRBV6-4, with D perhaps TRBD2 (6 bases). V shed 6 bases and J shed 0 bases, with 15 bases lying between them. The CDR3 covers 16 residues. The germline CDR1 and CDR2 sequences are MRHNA and SNTAGT. Here the CDR3 DNA reads TGTGCCAGCAGCCCCCTGGAGGGTTTAGCCAAAAACATTCAGTACTTC. As protein: CASSPLEGLAKNIQYF.

The count of this clone is one. The gene calls are TRBV27 and TRBJ1-4, with a possible D match to TRBD1 (6 bases). The ends were cut back, 5 bases at V and 8 bases at J, with 18 bases in the middle. The germline gives CDR1 MNHEY, CDR2 SMNVEV (reference sequence). The CDR3 length is 15 residues. The CDR3 DNA is TGTGCCAGCAGTCCAATTATACCTCAGGGGGAAAAACTGTTTTTT. Translating it yields CASSPIIPQGEKLFF.

The DNA of the CDR3 is TGTGCCAGCAGGACAGCCCTGAACACTGAAGCTTTCTTT. This translates into CASRTALNTEAFF. The V gene is TRBV7-9, the J gene TRBJ1-1; D is perhaps TRBD1 (5 bases). CDR3 size: 13 residues. Looked up from germline, CDR1 is SEHNR and CDR2 is FQNEAQ (reference sequence). The V end lost 6 bases, the J end lost 0 bases, and 8 bases lay between the germline ends.

This clone was observed once. This chain joins TRBV4-1 and TRBJ2-2; maybe TRBD2 (6 bases). The germline CDR1 and CDR2 sequences are MGHRA and YSYEKL. This CDR3 has 13 residues. Trimming took off 1 base at V and 9 bases at J, with 9 bases between the two ends. The CDR3 loop is CASSQGGVRELFF. The DNA for the CDR3 is TGCGCCAGCAGCCAAGGGGGGGTCCGGGAGCTGTTTTTT.

This chain uses TRBV7-2 with TRBJ1-5; unclear D gene. V lost 5 bases to trimming and J lost 1 base, with 9 bases between them. This CDR3 is 14 amino acids long. CDR1 is SGHTA and CDR2 is FQGNSA in the germline V gene. CDR3 region: CASSLTGSNQPQHF. DNA of the CDR3: TGTGCCAGCAGCCTCACGGGAAGCAATCAGCCCCAGCATTTT.

The genes are TRBV27 and TRBJ1-5; TRBD1 matches at 11 bases. The CDR3 length is 16 residues. Per germline, CDR1 MNHEY and CDR2 SMNVEV (reference sequence). Trimming removed 5 bases from V and 1 base from J; junction bases left unmatched: 4. The CDR3 nucleotides are TGTGCCAGCAGTCCCTGGGACAGGGGGAGCAATCAGCCCCAGCATTTT. This sequence encodes CASSPWDRGSNQPQHF.

This clone was observed a few times. The genes are TRBV4-1 and TRBJ2-7, with 9 bases that match TRBD1. The CDR3 loop spans 13 amino acids. Losses at the gene ends were 6 bases for V and 4 bases for J; bases not matched to a gene: 4. The germline V gene has CDR1 MGHRA and CDR2 YSYEKL. The chain's CDR3 is CASRRTGDYEQYF. DNA for the CDR3: TGCGCCAGCAGACGGACAGGGGATTACGAGCAGTACTTC.

The chain is built from TRBV5-4 and TRBJ2-7; no clear D gene. The CDR3 length is 16 residues. Trimming took 1 base from V and 0 from J, leaving 14 bases between them. Germline V gives CDR1 SGHNT, CDR2 YYREEE (reference sequence). Here the CDR3 reads CASSLKSNAGSYEQYF. CDR3 DNA sequence: TGTGCCAGCAGCTTGAAATCGAATGCAGGCTCCTACGAGCAGTACTTC.